The T cell receptor (beta chain) described here comes from a study of T cell changes during pregnancy in multiple sclerosis. Sequenced by immunoSEQ multiplex PCR; TCRdb stores in-frame clones only, minus some. The table shows some 100,000 clones, with around 92% occurring only once. The sample consisted of peripheral blood, taken before pregnancy. The receptor was derived from a female donor with multiple sclerosis, enrolled in a pregnancy study.

The CDR3 DNA sequence: TGTGCCAGCAGGGAAGGGGCGACGACTCAAGAGACCCAGTACTTC. It specifies CASREGATTQETQYF. The J gene is TRBJ2-5, the V gene TRBV5-6; D is perhaps TRBD1 (5 bases). Trimming took off 5 bases at V and 2 bases at J, with 16 bases between the two ends. The CDR3 totals 15 residues. Germline assignment: CDR1 SGHDT and CDR2 YYEEEE.